These T cell receptor beta chains were read from a single sample in a study of PD-L1 blockade in urothelial cancer. Sequenced by immunoSEQ multiplex PCR; TCRdb stores in-frame clones only, minus some. Here the sample spans tens of thousands of clones, 86% being singletons. This sample comprised PBMCs, obtained around atezolizumab (anti-PD-L1) treatment. The receptors were sampled from a man in his 60s with urothelial cancer. The conserved cysteine and the conserved F or W are not part of the CDR3 here. Fields, in order: CDR3 length, V gene, CDR3 protein.

length: 10
V: TRBV11-3
CDR3: ASSQGREKLF

length: 14
V: TRBV19
CDR3: ASSIGAGGVSETQY

length: 15
V: TRBV30
CDR3: AWRPPRQATNTGELF

length: 13
V: TRBV4-3
CDR3: ASSQDMSPAYEQY

length: 12
V: TRBV11-2
CDR3: ASSPGLAGGPWF

length: 14
V: TRBV5-6
CDR3: ASSRNPGLGVDEQF

length: 13
V: TRBV18
CDR3: ASSLRQGARGEQY

length: 14
V: TRBV6-5
CDR3: ASSYTRRTGGHEQY

length: 13
V: TRBV6-1
CDR3: ASSEEAVFGTEAF

length: 13
V: TRBV19
CDR3: ASSIAGGRSYEQY

length: 14
V: TRBV9
CDR3: ASSVSGTSGTDTQY

length: 12
V: TRBV13
CDR3: ASGDGSSNQPQH

length: 13
V: TRBV5-1
CDR3: ASGTGGTMNTEAF

length: 14
V: TRBV7-8
CDR3: ASSWVGGKRTYEQY

length: 11
V: TRBV5-1
CDR3: ASSLGQEAEAF

length: 14
V: TRBV7-3
CDR3: ASSPGLAPNQETQY

length: 14
V: TRBV9
CDR3: ASSVGARTNTGELF

length: 12
V: TRBV4-1
CDR3: ASSRTGSADTIY

length: 14
V: TRBV28
CDR3: ASSRLTGGGRETQY

length: 13
V: TRBV19
CDR3: ASSNQGAGNTEAF

length: 12
V: TRBV9
CDR3: ASSRSGITDTQY

length: 14
V: TRBV7-9
CDR3: ASSLALGQGPGELF

length: 15
V: TRBV19
CDR3: ATPAGLRGSYNSPLH

length: 16
V: TRBV11-3
CDR3: ASSLFRGQSATNEKLF

length: 13
V: TRBV28
CDR3: ASGTGGDSNQPQH

length: 13
V: TRBV11-2
CDR3: ASSLDAGFNTEAF

length: 13
V: TRBV11-2
CDR3: ASSTRLAGVDTQY

length: 13
V: TRBV7-2
CDR3: ASTLSGASRGEQY

length: 12
V: TRBV6-5
CDR3: ASSYSRAQETQY

length: 15
V: TRBV2
CDR3: ASSAVGWGGGTDTQY

length: 14
V: TRBV6-5
CDR3: ASSYTGDSYNSPLH

length: 13
V: TRBV7-8
CDR3: ASSRRTGWDYGYT

length: 12
V: TRBV30
CDR3: AWSVGGTGNTIY

length: 13
V: TRBV6-1
CDR3: ASSPDRGIHQPQH

length: 12
V: TRBV19
CDR3: ASSPTATNEKLF

length: 13
V: TRBV9
CDR3: ASSKGQLLTGELF

length: 13
V: TRBV9
CDR3: ASSVVGVDTDTQY

length: 12
V: TRBV30
CDR3: AWSGSGGTDTQY

length: 13
V: TRBV6-5
CDR3: ASSYQGSTNEKLF

length: 13
V: TRBV11-3
CDR3: ASSETGTGGYEQY

length: 13
V: TRBV7-6
CDR3: ASSLVRGLDSPLH

length: 12
V: TRBV6-6
CDR3: ASRAGGKGDTQY

length: 12
V: TRBV5-1
CDR3: ASTQTGGNTEAF

length: 13
V: TRBV21-1
CDR3: ASSLPQGGNQPQH

length: 13
V: TRBV6-5
CDR3: ASSYSGQGVYEQY

length: 13
V: TRBV2
CDR3: ASSGLKGAGSPLH

length: 14
V: TRBV18
CDR3: ASSPLTGGKNEKLF

length: 13
V: TRBV6-5
CDR3: ASSYRGQGYYEQY

length: 13
V: TRBV27
CDR3: ASQRQLSYNSPLH

length: 11
V: TRBV11-3
CDR3: ASSLDQGGEAF

length: 12
V: TRBV5-1
CDR3: ASSEQGRGNTIY

length: 14
V: TRBV5-1
CDR3: ASSPGRDRVGYEQY

length: 13
V: TRBV27
CDR3: ASSLSGLETDTQY